The clone carrying this T cell receptor (beta chain) occurred a few times. These data come from a study of T cells of healthy individuals. TCRdb re-called the 5' RACE reads with MiXCR, one entry per CDR3 protein. This sample yields about 53,000 distinct CDR3 sequences, of which under 15% are seen a single time; roughly 16% belongs to the top ten. The V end lost 6 bases, the J end lost 6 bases, and 17 bases lay between the germline ends. The germline V gene has CDR1 MNHEY and CDR2 SVGAGI. The CDR3 sequence is 14 residues long. The V gene is TRBV6-5, the J gene TRBJ1-1; no clear D. The origin of this receptor is a human donor in good health. The chain's CDR3 is CASSPLQHKSEAFF. The DNA of the CDR3 is TGTGCCAGCAGCCCCCTGCAGCACAAGTCTGAAGCTTTCTTT.